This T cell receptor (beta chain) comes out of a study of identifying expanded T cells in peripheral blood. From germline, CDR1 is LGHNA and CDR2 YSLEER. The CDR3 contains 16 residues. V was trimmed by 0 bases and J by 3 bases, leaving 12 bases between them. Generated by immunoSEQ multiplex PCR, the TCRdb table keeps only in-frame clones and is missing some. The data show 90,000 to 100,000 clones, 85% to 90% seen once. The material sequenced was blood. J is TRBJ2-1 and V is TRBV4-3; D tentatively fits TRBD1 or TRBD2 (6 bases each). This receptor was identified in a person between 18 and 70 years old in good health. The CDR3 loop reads CASSQDVGGGYNEQFF. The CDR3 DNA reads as TGCGCCAGCAGCCAAGATGTCGGAGGGGGCTACAATGAGCAGTTCTTC.